This TCR beta chain was recovered during a study of monozygotic twins with inflammatory bowel disease. TCRdb re-called the 5' RACE reads; one entry per CDR3 protein, DNA not given. The sample's table shows approximately 400,000 distinct CDR3 sequences. The CDR3 loop spans 14 amino acids. CDR1 is MDHEN, CDR2 SYDVKM, per germline. Sequencing was carried out using blood. The chain combines TRBV28 with TRBJ2-1; there is no DNA to check the TCRdb D call of TRBD2. This sequence originates from a human donor with ulcerative colitis or Crohn's disease, or a healthy co-twin of an affected twin (not recorded which). This CDR3 reads CASLSGGLYNEQFF.